A single sample gave rise to the 6 T cell receptor beta chains below, sequenced in a study of shared clonotypes between healthy human individuals. Naive CD8 cells lacked CD45RO and underwent positive selection for CCR7, leaving out terminally differentiated effector memory CD45RA+ cells. Profiling relied on immunoSEQ multiplex PCR, and the TCRdb table lists in-frame clones only, not all of them. The data hold about 1.9 million clones, with around 93% observed a single time. The sequenced sample was naive CD8+ T cells from PBMCs. The receptors shown here come from a man aged 18 to 30 in good health. Some clones in this sample may be carry-over from other donors' samples.

This clone came up once. The chain combines TRBV7-9 with TRBJ1-2; D is uncertain. This CDR3 has 14 residues. Germline lookup yields CDR1 SEHNR and CDR2 FQNEAQ (reference sequence). Between the trimmed V and J ends, which lost 0 bases and 6 bases, there was a span of 11 bases. CDR3 in DNA: TGTGCCAGCAGCTTAGCGCGCCCCTCGGATGGCTACACCTTC. Its protein product is CASSLARPSDGYTF.

The chain joins TRBV7-6 to TRBJ1-1; 7 bases align to TRBD1. This CDR3 region has 18 residues. V dropped 5 bases and J dropped 0; count of bases not matched to a gene: 15. CDR1 is SGHVS and CDR2 is FNYEAQ in the germline V gene. CDR3 loop: CASSPWDRHDLLNTEAFF. The CDR3 DNA sequence: TGTGCCAGCAGCCCCTGGGACAGACATGACCTTTTGAACACTGAAGCTTTCTTT.

The rearrangement links TRBV7-6 to TRBJ2-7; 8 bases are a match to TRBD2. The trim removed 3 bases at V and 2 bases at J, leaving 6 bases unmatched. CDR3 size: 15 residues. Germline-derived CDR1 and CDR2 are SGHVS and FNYEAQ. This CDR3 is CASSLLAGPAYEQYF. In DNA form, the CDR3 reads TGTGCCAGCAGCTTGTTAGCGGGGCCCGCCTACGAGCAGTACTTC.

Note on this clone: This sample includes further DNA sequences coding for the same CDR3. CDR3 bases: TGTGCCAGCAGTTTCGGGGCTGAAGCTTTCTTT. Translating it yields CASSFGAEAFF. J is TRBJ1-1 and V is TRBV28, with no clear D. The CDR3 is 11 residues long. CDR1 is MDHEN and CDR2 is SYDVKM in the germline V gene. V was shortened by 3 bases and J by 6 bases, with 5 bases between the two germline ends. Drawing the rest from reference TRBV28 and TRBJ1-1, the complete variable domain is DVKVTQSSRYLVKRTGEKVFLECVQDMDHENMFWYRQDPGLGLRLIYFSYDVKMKEKGDIPEGYSVSREKKERFSLILESASTNQTSMYLCASSFGAEAFFGQGTRLTVV.

The chain uses TRBV5-4 and TRBJ2-7; TRBD1 matches 8 bases. The CDR3 covers 14 residues. Germline V lookup: CDR1 SGHNT, CDR2 YYREEE (reference sequence). V was pared by 4 bases and J by 2 bases, with 5 bases of the junction left unmatched. The CDR3 nucleotides read TGTGCCAGCAGCACCGGGACAGGAACCTACGAGCAGTACTTC. Translating gives CASSTGTGTYEQYF.

This chain uses TRBV13 with TRBJ2-3; 8 bases match TRBD2. The CDR3 length is 15 residues. Looked up from germline, CDR1 is PRHDT and CDR2 is FYEKMQ (reference sequence). The V gene end was trimmed by 5 bases and the J gene end by 6 bases; junction bases not matched to a gene: 10. The CDR3 sequence is CASSPRRAGDDTQYF. The DNA for the CDR3 is TGTGCCAGCAGCCCCCGCCGAGCGGGAGACGATACGCAGTATTTT.